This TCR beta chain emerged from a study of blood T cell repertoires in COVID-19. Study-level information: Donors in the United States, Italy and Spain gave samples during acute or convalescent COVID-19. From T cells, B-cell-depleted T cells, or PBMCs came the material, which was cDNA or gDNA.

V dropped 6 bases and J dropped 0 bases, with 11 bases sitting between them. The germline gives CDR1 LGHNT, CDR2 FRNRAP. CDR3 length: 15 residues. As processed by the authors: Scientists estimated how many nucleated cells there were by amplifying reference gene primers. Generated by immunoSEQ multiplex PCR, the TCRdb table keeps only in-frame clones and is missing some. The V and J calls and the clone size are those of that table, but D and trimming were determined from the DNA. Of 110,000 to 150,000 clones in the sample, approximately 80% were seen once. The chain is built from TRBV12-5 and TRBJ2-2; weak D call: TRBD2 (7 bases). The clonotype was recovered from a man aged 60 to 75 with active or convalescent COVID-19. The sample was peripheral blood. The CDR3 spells CASGLGGANTGELFF. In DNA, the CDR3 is TGTGCTAGTGGCCTAGGGGGGGCGAACACCGGGGAGCTGTTTTTT.